These 25 T cell receptor beta chains were sequenced from one sample in a study of T cells in Graves' hyperthyroidism and ophthalmopathy. It was RNA transcripts that yielded the amplified TCR beta CDR3 regions. TCR CDR3 underwent first-round RT-PCR with the HTBI primer set. TCRdb redid the calling of the multiplex PCR reads with MiXCR, one entry per CDR3 protein. The data show about 270,000 distinct CDR3 sequences, approximately 25% seen once. The specimen was blood. The receptor source for this set is a woman in her thirties or forties with Graves' ophthalmopathy.

In this sample, this clonotype turned up many times. CDR3 nucleotide sequence: TGTGCCAGCAGTTACCCTTGGGGGGCAGGGGATACGGCCAAAAACATTCAGTACTTC. This translates into CASSYPWGAGDTAKNIQYF. The chain uses TRBV6-5 and TRBJ2-4, with D tentatively TRBD1 or TRBD2 (6 bases each). The germline V gene has CDR1 MNHEY and CDR2 SVGAGI. V shed 2 bases and J shed 1 base, with 21 bases lying between them. CDR3 length equals 19 residues.

This clonotype has a count of ten or more. The J gene is TRBJ2-7, the V gene TRBV7-8, with D uncertain. The CDR3 covers 13 residues. The germline V and J ends were trimmed by 5 bases and 2 bases, with 10 bases remaining between them. In germline, CDR1 is SGHVS, CDR2 FQNEAQ. DNA of the CDR3: TGTGCCAGCAGCCTACGGCGGACCTACGAGCAGTACTTC. It is translated as CASSLRRTYEQYF.

At least ten counts were recorded for this clonotype. V and J are TRBV7-9 and TRBJ2-2; D unresolved. Germline V gene lookup returns CDR1 SEHNR and CDR2 FQNEAQ (reference sequence). Trimming pared 1 base from V and 4 bases from J, leaving 10 bases between. CDR3 size: 15 residues. The CDR3 protein is CASSLVRSFTGELFF. CDR3 in DNA: TGTGCCAGCAGCTTAGTTCGGTCGTTCACCGGGGAGCTGTTTTTT.

This clonotype was seen many times. J is TRBJ2-3 and V is TRBV6-1, with 9 bases identical to TRBD1. Unmatched junction bases numbered 8, after V lost 5 bases and J lost 5 bases. The length of the CDR3 is 15 residues. Germline-derived CDR1 and CDR2 are MNHNS and SASEGT. The CDR3 sequence is CASSPRTGDGDTQYF. CDR3 coding DNA: TGTGCCAGCAGTCCACGGACAGGGGATGGAGATACGCAGTATTTT.

There are many counts of this clonotype. The chain uses TRBV28 and TRBJ1-2, with 7 positions matching TRBD1. The germline V gene has CDR1 MDHEN and CDR2 SYDVKM. Unmatched junction bases numbered 9, after V lost 10 bases and J lost 4 bases. CDR3 length: 13 amino acids. CDR3 DNA sequence: TGTGCCAACTCGAGGGGGCGGGGCTATGGCTACACCTTC. The encoded protein is CANSRGRGYGYTF.

This sequence joins TRBV2 and TRBJ2-7; TRBD2 aligns across 12 bases. CDR3 length: 15 residues. With 4 bases clipped from V and 5 bases from J, the junction kept 6 bases outside the gene matches. Germline V lookup: CDR1 SNHLY, CDR2 FYNNEI. The CDR3 DNA reads as TGTGCCAGCAGTGGACTAGCGGGAGAATTGCACGAGCAGTACTTC. Translated: CASSGLAGELHEQYF.

This clonotype was counted many times. The V gene is TRBV28, the J gene TRBJ2-2, with TRBD2 identical over 8 bases. There are 16 residues in the CDR3. The V gene's germline CDR1 is MDHEN and CDR2 SYDVKM. With 2 bases clipped from V and 1 base from J, the junction kept 3 bases outside the gene matches. The CDR3 bases are TGTGCCAGCAGTTTAGGTAGCGGGAAGAACACCGGGGAGCTGTTTTTT. Translation gives CASSLGSGKNTGELFF.

The table lists this clonotype with many counts. The V call is TRBV28, the J call TRBJ2-5; tentative D call: TRBD2 (6 bases). The CDR3 is made up of 13 amino acids. Germline assignment: CDR1 MDHEN and CDR2 SYDVKM. The V end lost 7 bases, the J end lost 5 bases, and 14 bases lay between the germline ends. CDR3 bases: TGTGCCAGCATCTCGGTCGCGGGGGAGACCCAGTACTTC. Amino acids: CASISVAGETQYF.

This clonotype was recorded many times. The gene calls are TRBV10-2 and TRBJ2-7; the match to TRBD2 covers 10 bases. The CDR3 loop spans 14 amino acids. Germline-derived CDR1 and CDR2 are WSHSY and SAAADI. V lost 7 bases, J lost 3 bases, and 6 bases stayed unmatched. In nucleotides, the CDR3 is TGCGCCAGCATGACCAGCGGGGGGGGCTACGAGCAGTACTTC. Its protein product is CASMTSGGGYEQYF.

In its sample, this clonotype was seen many times. The V and J genes are TRBV11-1 and TRBJ2-2; D is uncertain. V lost 0 bases and J lost 3, with 11 bases in between. Per germline, CDR1 SGHAT and CDR2 FQDESV (reference sequence). This CDR3 region has 16 residues. CDR3 nucleotides: TGTGCCAGCAGCTTAGCGCAAGGCCTCGACACCGGGGAGCTGTTTTTT. Its translation is CASSLAQGLDTGELFF.

V and J are TRBV5-8 and TRBJ2-5; 10 nucleotides align to TRBD1. With V trimmed by 6 bases and J by 3 bases, 5 bases remained unmatched. Germline V gene data show CDR1 as SGHTS and CDR2 as YDEGEE. The CDR3 extends over 14 amino acids. CDR3: CASILGTGEETQYF. CDR3 sequence (DNA): TGTGCCAGCATCCTCGGGACAGGGGAAGAGACCCAGTACTTC.

This clonotype has at least ten counts. The chain recombines TRBV12-3 or TRBV12-4 with TRBJ2-2; D is unresolved. Trimming cost V 7 bases and J 2 bases, with 11 bases left between them. The CDR3 runs 14 residues. CDR3 loop: CASTPNSNTGELFF. In DNA, the CDR3 is TGTGCCAGCACTCCGAATAGCAACACCGGGGAGCTGTTTTTT.

The chain recombines TRBV6-5 with TRBJ2-7; 7 nucleotides match TRBD2. Germline-derived CDR1 and CDR2 are MNHEY and SVGAGI. CDR3 length: 12 residues. Trimming removed 4 bases from V and 10 bases from J; junction bases left unmatched: 7. CDR3 sequence reads: CASSSSSGVQYF. CDR3 in DNA: TGTGCCAGCAGTTCATCTAGCGGAGTTCAGTACTTC.

The chain employs TRBV5-1 and TRBJ1-1; the D is unclear. The CDR3 has 14 amino acids. The V gene lost 0 bases and the J gene lost 1 base, with 7 bases spanning the gap. Germline CDR1 is SGHRS and CDR2 is YFSETQ. The DNA of the CDR3 is TGCGCCAGCAGCTTGGCCAGTCCGAACACTGAAGCTTTCTTT. Its protein is CASSLASPNTEAFF.

In the case of this clonotype: Being one base from a much bigger clone, this may be a read error. The chain joins TRBV10-3 to TRBJ1-1; D gene uncertain. The CDR3 spans 15 residues. With 3 bases removed from V and 0 bases from J, the gap between germline ends came to 11 bases. Germline-derived CDR1 and CDR2 are ENHRY and SYGVKD. CDR3 region: CAISDPEHLNTEAFF. DNA of the CDR3: TGTGCCATCAGTGACCCCGAACATTTGAACACTGAAGCTTTCTTT.

This clonotype was recorded at least ten times. The chain carries TRBV6-5 and TRBJ2-2; tentatively, D is TRBD1 or TRBD2 (6 bases each). CDR3 length: 16 residues. Trimming shortened V by 2 bases and J by 2 bases, and 12 bases separated the two germline ends. Germline lookup yields CDR1 MNHEY and CDR2 SVGAGI. The CDR3 is CASSYGGTINTGELFF. Written as DNA, the CDR3 is TGTGCCAGCAGTTACGGGGGGACAATTAACACCGGGGAGCTGTTTTTT.

This clonotype appeared many times. V usage is TRBV19 and J usage is TRBJ2-7, with a weak D call TRBD1 (7 bases). The germline V and J ends were trimmed by 9 bases and 6 bases, with 15 bases remaining between them. CDR1 is LNHDA and CDR2 is SQIVND in the germline V gene (reference sequence). The CDR3 is made up of 12 amino acids. The CDR3 region is CASGPQGGEQYF. As DNA, the CDR3 is TGTGCCAGCGGGCCCCAGGGGGGCGAGCAGTACTTC.

J is TRBJ1-3 and V is TRBV20-1; no reliable D call. V was trimmed by 1 base and J by 0 bases, leaving 10 bases between them. The length of the CDR3 is 15 residues. CDR1 and CDR2 (germline): DFQATT, SNEGSKA (reference sequence). CDR3 in DNA: TGCAGTGCTAGAGCGGGCTCTAGCTCTGGAAACACCATATATTTT. Translating gives CSARAGSSSGNTIYF.

Ten or more counts support this clonotype. The chain employs TRBV6-2 or TRBV6-3 and TRBJ2-7; perhaps D is TRBD1 or TRBD2 (5 bases each). The germline gives CDR1 MNHEY, CDR2 SVGEGT. This CDR3 has 13 amino acids. V lost 8 bases to trimming and J lost 2 bases, with 13 bases between them. The CDR3 DNA sequence: TGTGCCAGCGGGAGCAGGGTTACCTACGAGCAGTACTTC. Its translation: CASGSRVTYEQYF.

This clonotype occurred many times. The chain is built from TRBV28 and TRBJ1-2; unclear D gene. Deletions cut 5 bases from V and 0 bases from J, with 22 bases between. Germline V gene data show CDR1 as MDHEN and CDR2 as SYDVKM. This CDR3 has 18 amino acids. CDR3 amino acids: CASSIHDRMGAANYGYTF. The CDR3 nucleotides read TGTGCCAGCAGTATCCATGACCGAATGGGAGCTGCTAACTATGGCTACACCTTC.

This clonotype was detected only once. Its ends do not fully match the called genes, so a read error is possible. CDR3 sequence: CASNFGGDGYNF. CDR3 bases: TGTGCCAGCAATTTTGGGGGTGATGGCTACAACTTC. This rearrangement joins TRBV12-3 or TRBV12-4 to TRBJ1-2, with D perhaps matching TRBD1 (5 bases). This CDR3 spans 12 amino acids.

This clonotype was counted many times. The chain has TRBV28 and TRBJ2-7; 11 bases are shared with TRBD2. The CDR3 covers 15 residues. Looked up from germline, CDR1 is MDHEN and CDR2 is SYDVKM. V lost 5 bases and J lost 7; bases outside the gene matches: 10. The CDR3 here is CASSPLILAGEEQYF. CDR3 DNA sequence: TGTGCCAGCAGTCCCCTTATACTAGCGGGAGAAGAGCAGTACTTC.

This clonotype has a count of ten or more. The chain has TRBV19 and TRBJ1-5; D ambiguous. Germline lookup yields CDR1 LNHDA and CDR2 SQIVND (reference sequence). Trimming removed 6 bases at V and 5 bases at J, with 8 bases between. This CDR3 comprises 12 residues. The CDR3 spells CASRDGYQPQHF. CDR3 bases: TGTGCCAGTAGGGACGGTTATCAGCCCCAGCATTTT.

This clonotype showed up many times. The CDR3 loop reads CASSYWGHQPQHF. The CDR3 DNA reads TGTGCCAGCAGTTACTGGGGGCATCAGCCCCAGCATTTT. This sequence joins TRBV6-5 and TRBJ1-5; the D gene is possibly TRBD1 (6 bases). Trimming shortened V by 1 base and J by 5 bases, and 6 bases separated the two germline ends. The CDR3 spans 13 residues. Germline-derived CDR1 and CDR2 are MNHEY and SVGAGI.

The sample holds one count of this clonotype. A much larger clone differs by one base, so this may be a read error. The chain employs TRBV28 and TRBJ2-5; 13 nucleotides align to TRBD2. Near its end, the DNA agrees better with TRBJ2-1, so the J call may be wrong. This CDR3 has 15 amino acids. The germline V gene encodes CDR1 MDHEN and CDR2 SYDVKM. In DNA form, the CDR3 reads TGTGCCAGCATAGGACTAGCGGGAGTGCAAGAGACCCAGTTCTTC. As protein: CASIGLAGVQETQFF.